The clone carrying this T cell receptor (beta chain) was observed a single time. The sample originates from a study of blood T cell repertoires in COVID-19. Across the whole study: Spain, Italy and the United States supplied samples that represented acute and convalescent COVID-19. Nucleic acid was either cDNA or gDNA, and it came from T cells, B-cell-depleted T cells, or PBMCs.

Recruits, aged roughly 18 to 89 years, lived in 20 to 30 US areas. Cohorts were based on clinical histories the participants reported. Sequencing used immunoSEQ multiplex PCR; TCRdb keeps in-frame clones, though not all of them. The repertoire includes under 450,000 clones, roughly 87% of them detected once, and around 3% sits in the top ten. Germline V gene data show CDR1 as SGHTS and CDR2 as YDEGEE. This CDR3 has 14 amino acids. V lost 5 bases and J 5 bases, leaving 17 bases between the germline ends. V usage is TRBV5-8 and J usage is TRBJ2-7, with D possibly being TRBD2 (6 bases). The sample was PBMCs or T cells enriched from blood (not recorded which). The sequence derives from a young woman who had recovered from COVID-19. CDR3 protein: CASRRDPLADEQYF. In DNA, the CDR3 is TGTGCCAGCAGGCGCGATCCACTAGCCGACGAGCAGTACTTC.